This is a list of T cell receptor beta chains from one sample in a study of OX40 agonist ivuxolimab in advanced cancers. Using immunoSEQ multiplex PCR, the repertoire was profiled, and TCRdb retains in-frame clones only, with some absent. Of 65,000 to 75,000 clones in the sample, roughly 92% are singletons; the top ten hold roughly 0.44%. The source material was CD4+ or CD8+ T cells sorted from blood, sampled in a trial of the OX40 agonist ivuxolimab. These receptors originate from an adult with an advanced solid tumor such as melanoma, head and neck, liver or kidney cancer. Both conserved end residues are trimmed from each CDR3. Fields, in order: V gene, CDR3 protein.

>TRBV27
ASSYGPPGLAGGLETQY
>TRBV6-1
ASSELPSGSIPSTDTQY
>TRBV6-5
ASSEPSTNTEAF
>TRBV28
ASTLPGSVGTQY
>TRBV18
ASSPGSLLAGAGANVLT
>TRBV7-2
ASSWRGNEQF
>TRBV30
AWAPGTGAQY
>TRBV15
ATSSQEYQPQH
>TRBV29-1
SVDGGDTEAF
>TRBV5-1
ASSLRQNTEAF
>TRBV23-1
ASSQQPGQLGDQPQH
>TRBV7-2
ASKSSGDTQY
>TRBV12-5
ASGLGRDNEKLF
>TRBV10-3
AISPGLAGALQETQY
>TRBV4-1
ASSQEAAPEQF
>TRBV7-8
ASSLNRVGTGGEGNEQF